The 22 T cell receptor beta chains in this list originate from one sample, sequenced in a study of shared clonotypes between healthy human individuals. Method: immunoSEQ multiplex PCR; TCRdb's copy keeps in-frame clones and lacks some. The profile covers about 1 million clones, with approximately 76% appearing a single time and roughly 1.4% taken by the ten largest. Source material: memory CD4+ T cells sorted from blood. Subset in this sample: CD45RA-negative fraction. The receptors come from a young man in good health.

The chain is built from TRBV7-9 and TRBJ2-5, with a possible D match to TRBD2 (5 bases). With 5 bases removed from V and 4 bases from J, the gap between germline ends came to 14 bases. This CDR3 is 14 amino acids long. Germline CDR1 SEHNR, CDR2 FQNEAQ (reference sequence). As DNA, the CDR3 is TGTGCCAGCAGCCCCCGTCCAGAGGGAGAGACCCAGTACTTC. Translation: CASSPRPEGETQYF.

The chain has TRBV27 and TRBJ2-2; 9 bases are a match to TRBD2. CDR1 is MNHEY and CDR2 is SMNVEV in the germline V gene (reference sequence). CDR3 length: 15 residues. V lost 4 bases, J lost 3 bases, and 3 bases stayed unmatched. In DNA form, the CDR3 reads TGTGCCAGCAGTTCCAGCGGGGGGCACACCGGGGAGCTGTTTTTT. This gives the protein CASSSSGGHTGELFF.

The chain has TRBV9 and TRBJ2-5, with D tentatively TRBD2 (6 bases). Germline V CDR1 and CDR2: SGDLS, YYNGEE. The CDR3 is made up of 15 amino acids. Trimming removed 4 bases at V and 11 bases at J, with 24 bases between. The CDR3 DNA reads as TGTGCCAGCAGCCCCACGGCGGGGCCCTCGGTAACTCAGTACTTC. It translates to CASSPTAGPSVTQYF.

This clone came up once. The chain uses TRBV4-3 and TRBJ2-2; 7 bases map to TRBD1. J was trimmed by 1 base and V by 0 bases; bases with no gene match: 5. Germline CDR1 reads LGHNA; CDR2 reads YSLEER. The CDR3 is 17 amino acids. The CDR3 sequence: CASSQDWGTENTGELFF. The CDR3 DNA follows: TGCGCCAGCAGCCAAGATTGGGGGACAGAGAACACCGGGGAGCTGTTTTTT.

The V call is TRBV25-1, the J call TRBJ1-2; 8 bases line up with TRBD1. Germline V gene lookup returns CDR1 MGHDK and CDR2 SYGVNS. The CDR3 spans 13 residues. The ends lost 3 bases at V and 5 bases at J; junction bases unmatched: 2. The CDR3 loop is CASSDWTGYGYTF. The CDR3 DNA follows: TGTGCCAGCAGTGACTGGACAGGGTATGGCTACACCTTC.

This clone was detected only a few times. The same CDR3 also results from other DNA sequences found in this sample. CDR3 in DNA: TGCGCCAGCAGCTTGGGGGGAGAAACTTACAATGAGCAGTTCTTC. This codes for CASSLGGETYNEQFF. The chain recombines TRBV5-1 with TRBJ2-1, with D perhaps matching TRBD2 (5 bases). Germline values: CDR1 SGHRS, CDR2 YFSETQ. This CDR3 has 15 residues. Trimming removed 0 bases at V and 4 bases at J, with 11 bases between. The whole variable domain, filled in from reference TRBV5-1 and TRBJ2-1, reads KAGVTQTPRYLIKTRGQQVTLSCSPISGHRSVSWYQQTPGQGLQFLFEYFSETQRNKGNFPGRFSGRQFSNSRSEMNVSTLELGDSALYLCASSLGGETYNEQFFGPGTRLTVL.

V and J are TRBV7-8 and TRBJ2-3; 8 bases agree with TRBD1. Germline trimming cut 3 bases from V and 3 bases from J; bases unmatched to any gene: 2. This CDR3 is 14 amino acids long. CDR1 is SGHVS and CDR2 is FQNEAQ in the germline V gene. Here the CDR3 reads CASSFRGQTDTQYF. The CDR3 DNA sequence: TGTGCCAGCAGCTTCAGGGGGCAGACAGATACGCAGTATTTT.

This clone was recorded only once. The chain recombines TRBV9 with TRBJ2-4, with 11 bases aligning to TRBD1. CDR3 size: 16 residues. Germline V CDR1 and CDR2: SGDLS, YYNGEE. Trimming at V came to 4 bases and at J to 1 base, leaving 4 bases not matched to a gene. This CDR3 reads CASSPGQGAAKNIQYF. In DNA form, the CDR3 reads TGTGCCAGCAGCCCAGGACAGGGGGCGGCCAAAAACATTCAGTACTTC.

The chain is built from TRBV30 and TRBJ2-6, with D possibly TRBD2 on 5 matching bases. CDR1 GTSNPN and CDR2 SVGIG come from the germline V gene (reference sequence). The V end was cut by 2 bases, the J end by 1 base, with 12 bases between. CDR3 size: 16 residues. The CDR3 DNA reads TGTGCCTGGAGTCGGGCCGGGAAATCTGGGGCCAACGTCCTGACTTTC. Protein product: CAWSRAGKSGANVLTF.

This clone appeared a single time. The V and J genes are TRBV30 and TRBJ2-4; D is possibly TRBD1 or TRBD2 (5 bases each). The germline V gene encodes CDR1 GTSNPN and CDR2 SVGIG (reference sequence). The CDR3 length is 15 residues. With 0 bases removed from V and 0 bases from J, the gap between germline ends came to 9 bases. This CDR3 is CAWSVPGQAKNIQYF. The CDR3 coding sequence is TGTGCCTGGAGTGTACCGGGGCAAGCCAAAAACATTCAGTACTTC.

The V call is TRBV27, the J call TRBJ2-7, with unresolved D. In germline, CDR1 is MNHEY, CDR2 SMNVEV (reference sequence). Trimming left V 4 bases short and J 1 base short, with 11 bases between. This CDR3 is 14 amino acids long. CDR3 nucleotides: TGTGCCAGCAGTTACGGTGGCCGGTCCTACGAGCAGTACTTC. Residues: CASSYGGRSYEQYF.

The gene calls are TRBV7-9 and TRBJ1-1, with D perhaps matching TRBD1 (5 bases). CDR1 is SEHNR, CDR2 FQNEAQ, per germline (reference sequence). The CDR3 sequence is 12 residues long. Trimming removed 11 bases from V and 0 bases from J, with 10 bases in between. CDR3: CAGRGMNTEAFF. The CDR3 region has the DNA TGTGCCGGAAGGGGCATGAACACTGAAGCTTTCTTT.

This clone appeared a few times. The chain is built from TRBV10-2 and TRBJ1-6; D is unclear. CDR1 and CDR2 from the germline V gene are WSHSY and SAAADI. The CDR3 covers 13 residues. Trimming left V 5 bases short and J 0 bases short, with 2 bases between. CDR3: CASSNSYNSPLHF. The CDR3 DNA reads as TGCGCCAGCAGTAACTCCTATAATTCACCCCTCCACTTT.

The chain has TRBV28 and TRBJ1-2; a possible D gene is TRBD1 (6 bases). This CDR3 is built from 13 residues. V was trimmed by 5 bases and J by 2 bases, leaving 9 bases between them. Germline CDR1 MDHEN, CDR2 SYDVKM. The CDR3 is CASSETGNYGYTF. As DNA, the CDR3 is TGTGCCAGCAGTGAGACAGGCAACTATGGCTACACCTTC.

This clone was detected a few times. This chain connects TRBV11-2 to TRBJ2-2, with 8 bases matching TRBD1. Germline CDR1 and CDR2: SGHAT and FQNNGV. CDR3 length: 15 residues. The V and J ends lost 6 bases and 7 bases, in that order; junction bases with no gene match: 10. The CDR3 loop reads CASRQLTGEGGELFF. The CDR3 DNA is TGTGCCAGCAGACAACTGACAGGGGAAGGCGGGGAGCTGTTTTTT.

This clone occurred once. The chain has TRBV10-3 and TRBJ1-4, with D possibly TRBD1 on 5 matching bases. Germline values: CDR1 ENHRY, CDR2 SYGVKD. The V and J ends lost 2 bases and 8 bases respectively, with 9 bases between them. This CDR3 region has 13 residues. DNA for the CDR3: TGTGCCATCAGTGAGGGGGCTGGGGAAAAACTGTTTTTT. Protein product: CAISEGAGEKLFF.

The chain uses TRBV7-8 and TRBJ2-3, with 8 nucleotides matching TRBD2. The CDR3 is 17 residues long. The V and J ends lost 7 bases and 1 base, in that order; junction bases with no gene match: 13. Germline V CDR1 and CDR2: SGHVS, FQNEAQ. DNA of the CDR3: TGTGCCAGCACCCCGGGGAGGCTAGCGGGCGGCACAGATACGCAGTATTTT. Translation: CASTPGRLAGGTDTQYF.

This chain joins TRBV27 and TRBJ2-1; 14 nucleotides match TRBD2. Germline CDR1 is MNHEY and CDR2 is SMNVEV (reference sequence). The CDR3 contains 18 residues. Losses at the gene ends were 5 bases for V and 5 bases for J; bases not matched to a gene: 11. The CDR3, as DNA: TGTGCCAGCAGTACTCCGGGACTAGCGGGAGTCCGCCACAATGAGCAGTTCTTC. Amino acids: CASSTPGLAGVRHNEQFF.

The DNA of the CDR3 is TGTGCCAGCAGCGAGGACGGACTCTCTGGAAACACCATATATTTT. Its translation is CASSEDGLSGNTIYF. V gene TRBV11-3 combines with J gene TRBJ1-3, with D uncertain. CDR3 length equals 15 residues. Germline assignment: CDR1 SGHNT and CDR2 YENEEA. The V end was cut by 5 bases, the J end by 0 bases, with 11 bases between.

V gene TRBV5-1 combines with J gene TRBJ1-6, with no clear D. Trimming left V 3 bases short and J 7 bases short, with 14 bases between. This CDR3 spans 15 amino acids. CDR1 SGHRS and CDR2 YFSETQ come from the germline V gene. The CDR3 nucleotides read TGCGCCAGCAGCTCGGACGGGGTGGTGAATTCACCCCTCCACTTT. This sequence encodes CASSSDGVVNSPLHF.

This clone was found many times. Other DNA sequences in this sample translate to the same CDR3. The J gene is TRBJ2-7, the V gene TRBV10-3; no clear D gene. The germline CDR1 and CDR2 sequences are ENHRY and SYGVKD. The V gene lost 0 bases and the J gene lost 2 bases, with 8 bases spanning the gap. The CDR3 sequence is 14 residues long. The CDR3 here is CAISESGRAYEQYF. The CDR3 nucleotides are TGTGCCATCAGTGAGTCCGGCCGTGCCTACGAGCAGTACTTC.

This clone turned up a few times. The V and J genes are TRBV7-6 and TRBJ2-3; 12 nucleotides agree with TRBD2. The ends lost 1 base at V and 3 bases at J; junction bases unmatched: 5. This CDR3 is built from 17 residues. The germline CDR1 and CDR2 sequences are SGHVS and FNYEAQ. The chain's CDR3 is CASSLGHGLAGTDTQYF. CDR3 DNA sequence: TGTGCCAGCAGCTTAGGCCATGGACTAGCGGGGACAGATACGCAGTATTTT.